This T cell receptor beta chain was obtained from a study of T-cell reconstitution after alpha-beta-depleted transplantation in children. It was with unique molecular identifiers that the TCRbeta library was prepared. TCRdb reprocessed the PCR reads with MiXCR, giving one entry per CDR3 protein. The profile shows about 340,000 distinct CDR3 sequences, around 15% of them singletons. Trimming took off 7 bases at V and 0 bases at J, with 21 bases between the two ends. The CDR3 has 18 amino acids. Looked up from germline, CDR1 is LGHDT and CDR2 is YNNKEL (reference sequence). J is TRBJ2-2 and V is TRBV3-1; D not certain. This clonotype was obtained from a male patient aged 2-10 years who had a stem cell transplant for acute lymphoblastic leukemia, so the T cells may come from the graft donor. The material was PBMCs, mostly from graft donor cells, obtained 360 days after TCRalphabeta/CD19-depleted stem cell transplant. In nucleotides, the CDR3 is TGTGCCAGCACCAAGATTCCCCCGGACGGATCGAACACCGGGGAGCTGTTTTTT. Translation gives CASTKIPPDGSNTGELFF.